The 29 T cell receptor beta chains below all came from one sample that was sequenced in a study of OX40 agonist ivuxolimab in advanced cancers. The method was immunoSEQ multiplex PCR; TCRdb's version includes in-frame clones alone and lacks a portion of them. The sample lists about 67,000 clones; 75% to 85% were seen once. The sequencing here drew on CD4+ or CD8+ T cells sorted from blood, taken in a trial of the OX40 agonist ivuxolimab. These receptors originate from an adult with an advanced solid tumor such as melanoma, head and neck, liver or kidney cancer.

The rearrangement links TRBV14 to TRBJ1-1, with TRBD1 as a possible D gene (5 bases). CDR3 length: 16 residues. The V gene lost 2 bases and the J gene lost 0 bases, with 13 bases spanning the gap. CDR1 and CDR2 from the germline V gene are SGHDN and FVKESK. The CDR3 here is CASSQYVRTMNTEAFF. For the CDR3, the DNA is TGTGCCAGCAGCCAATATGTACGGACAATGAACACTGAAGCTTTCTTT.

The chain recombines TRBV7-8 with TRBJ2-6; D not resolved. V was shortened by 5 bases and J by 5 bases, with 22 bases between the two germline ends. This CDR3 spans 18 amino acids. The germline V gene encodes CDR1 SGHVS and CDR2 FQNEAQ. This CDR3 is CASSIVTYPQSRANVLTF. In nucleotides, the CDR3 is TGTGCCAGCAGCATTGTGACTTACCCACAAAGTCGGGCCAACGTCCTGACTTTC.

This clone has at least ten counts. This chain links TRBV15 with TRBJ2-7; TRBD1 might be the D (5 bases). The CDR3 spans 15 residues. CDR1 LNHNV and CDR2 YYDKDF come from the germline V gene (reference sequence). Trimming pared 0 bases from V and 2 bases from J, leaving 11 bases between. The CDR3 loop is CATSREQQVPYEQYF. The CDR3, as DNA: TGTGCCACCAGCAGAGAGCAACAGGTTCCCTACGAGCAGTACTTC.

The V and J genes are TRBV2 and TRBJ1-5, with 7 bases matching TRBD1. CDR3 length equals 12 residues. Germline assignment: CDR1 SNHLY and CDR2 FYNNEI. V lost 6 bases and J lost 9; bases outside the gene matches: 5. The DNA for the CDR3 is TGTGCCAGCAGACAGGGGACGACGCCCCAGCATTTT. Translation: CASRQGTTPQHF.

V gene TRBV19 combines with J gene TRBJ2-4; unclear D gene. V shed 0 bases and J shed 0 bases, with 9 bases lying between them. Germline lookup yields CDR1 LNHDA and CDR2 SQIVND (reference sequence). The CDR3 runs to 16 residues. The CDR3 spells CASSIDSTLAKNIQYF. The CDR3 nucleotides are TGTGCCAGTAGTATAGATTCGACACTAGCCAAAAACATTCAGTACTTC.

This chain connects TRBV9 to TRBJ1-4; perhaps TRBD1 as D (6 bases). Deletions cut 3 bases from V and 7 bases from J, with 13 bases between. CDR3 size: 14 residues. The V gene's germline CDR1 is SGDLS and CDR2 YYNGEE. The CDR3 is CASSATGKGEKLFF. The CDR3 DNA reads TGTGCCAGCAGCGCTACAGGGAAAGGTGAAAAACTGTTTTTT.

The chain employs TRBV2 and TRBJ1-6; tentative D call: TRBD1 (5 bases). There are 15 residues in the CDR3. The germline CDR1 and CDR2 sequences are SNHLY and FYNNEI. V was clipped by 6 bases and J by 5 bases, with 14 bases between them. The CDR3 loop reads CASRGTQGHNSPLHF. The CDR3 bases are TGTGCCAGCAGGGGTACCCAGGGCCATAATTCACCCCTCCACTTT.

The CDR3: CASSAEPGQGYEQYF. The CDR3 coding sequence is TGTGCCAGCAGTGCTGAACCGGGACAAGGCTACGAGCAGTACTTC. The chain is built from TRBV6-4 and TRBJ2-7; possible D gene TRBD1, 6 bases. Germline CDR1 is MRHNA and CDR2 is SNTAGT. The length of the CDR3 is 15 residues. The V gene lost 4 bases and the J gene lost 3 bases, with 16 bases spanning the gap.

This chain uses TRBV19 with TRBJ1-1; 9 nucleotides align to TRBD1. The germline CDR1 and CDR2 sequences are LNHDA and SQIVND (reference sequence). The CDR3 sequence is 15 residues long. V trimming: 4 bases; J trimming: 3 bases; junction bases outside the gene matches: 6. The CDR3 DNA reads TGTGCCAGTAGTACCCGGACAGGGGTCTACACTGAAGCTTTCTTT. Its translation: CASSTRTGVYTEAFF.

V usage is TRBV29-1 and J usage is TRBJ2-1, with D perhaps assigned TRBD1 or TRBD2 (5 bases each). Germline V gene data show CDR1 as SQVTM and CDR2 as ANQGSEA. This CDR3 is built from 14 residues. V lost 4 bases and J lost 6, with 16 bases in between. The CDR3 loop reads CSVVEGSLVNEQFF. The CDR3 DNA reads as TGCAGCGTTGTCGAGGGGAGCTTGGTCAATGAGCAGTTCTTC.

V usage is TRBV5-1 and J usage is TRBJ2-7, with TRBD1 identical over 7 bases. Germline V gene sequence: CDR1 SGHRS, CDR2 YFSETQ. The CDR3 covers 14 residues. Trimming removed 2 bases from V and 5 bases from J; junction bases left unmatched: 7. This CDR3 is CASSLMSGGDEQYF. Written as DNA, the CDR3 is TGCGCCAGCAGCTTAATGTCAGGGGGAGACGAGCAGTACTTC.

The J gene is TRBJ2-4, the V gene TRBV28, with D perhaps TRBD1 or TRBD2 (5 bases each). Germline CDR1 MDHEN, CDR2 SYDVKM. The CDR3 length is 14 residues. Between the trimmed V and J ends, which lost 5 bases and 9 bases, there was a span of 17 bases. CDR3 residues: CASSGWDSGAIQYF. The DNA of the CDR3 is TGTGCCAGCAGTGGTTGGGATTCCGGGGCCATTCAGTACTTC.

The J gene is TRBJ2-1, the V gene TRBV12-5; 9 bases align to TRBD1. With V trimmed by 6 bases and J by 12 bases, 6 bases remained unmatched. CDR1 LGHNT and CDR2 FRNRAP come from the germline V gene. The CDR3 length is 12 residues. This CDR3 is CASGRDRERQFF. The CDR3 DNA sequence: TGTGCTAGTGGAAGGGACAGGGAACGGCAGTTCTTC.

CDR3 residues: CASSMGIPDTQYF. The CDR3 DNA reads as TGTGCCAGCAGCATGGGTATTCCAGATACGCAGTATTTT. This chain links TRBV4-2 with TRBJ2-3; D gene unclear. Germline CDR1 LGHNA, CDR2 YNFKEQ. V dropped 5 bases and J dropped 4 bases, with 10 bases sitting between them. The CDR3 loop spans 13 amino acids.

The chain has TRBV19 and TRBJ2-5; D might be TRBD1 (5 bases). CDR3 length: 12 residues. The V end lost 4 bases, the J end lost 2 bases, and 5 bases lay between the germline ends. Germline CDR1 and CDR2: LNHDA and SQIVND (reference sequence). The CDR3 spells CASSNRQETQYF. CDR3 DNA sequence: TGTGCCAGTAGTAACAGGCAAGAGACCCAGTACTTC.

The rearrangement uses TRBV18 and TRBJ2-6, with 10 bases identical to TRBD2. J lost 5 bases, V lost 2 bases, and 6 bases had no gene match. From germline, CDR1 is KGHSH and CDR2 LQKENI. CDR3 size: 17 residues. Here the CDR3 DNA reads TGTGCCAGCTCACCAACGAGCGGGGGGGCCAGGGCCAACGTCCTGACTTTC. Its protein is CASSPTSGGARANVLTF.

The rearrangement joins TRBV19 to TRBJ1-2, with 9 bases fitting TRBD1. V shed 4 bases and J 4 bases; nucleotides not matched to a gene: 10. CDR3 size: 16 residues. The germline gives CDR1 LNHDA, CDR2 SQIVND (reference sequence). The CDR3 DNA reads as TGTGCCAGTAGTACACCGGGACAGGGTCCCGTCTATGGCTACACCTTC. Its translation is CASSTPGQGPVYGYTF.

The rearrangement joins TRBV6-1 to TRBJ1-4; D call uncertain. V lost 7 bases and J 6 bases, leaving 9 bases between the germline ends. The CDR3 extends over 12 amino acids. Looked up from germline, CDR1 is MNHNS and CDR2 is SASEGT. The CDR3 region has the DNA TGTGCCAGCAAGAGTTTTGATGAAAAACTGTTTTTT. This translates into CASKSFDEKLFF.

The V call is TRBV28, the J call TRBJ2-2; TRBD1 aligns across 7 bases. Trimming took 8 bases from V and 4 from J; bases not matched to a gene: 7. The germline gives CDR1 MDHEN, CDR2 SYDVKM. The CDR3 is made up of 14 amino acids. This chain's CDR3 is CASLDRALTGELFF. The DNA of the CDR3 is TGTGCCAGCTTAGACAGGGCTCTCACCGGGGAGCTGTTTTTT.

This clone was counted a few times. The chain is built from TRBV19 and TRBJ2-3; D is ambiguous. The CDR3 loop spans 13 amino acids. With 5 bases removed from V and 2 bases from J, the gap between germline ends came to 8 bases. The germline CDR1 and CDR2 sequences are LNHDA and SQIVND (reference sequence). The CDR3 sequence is CASSYTVTDTQYF. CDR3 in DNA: TGTGCCAGTAGTTACACTGTCACAGATACGCAGTATTTT.

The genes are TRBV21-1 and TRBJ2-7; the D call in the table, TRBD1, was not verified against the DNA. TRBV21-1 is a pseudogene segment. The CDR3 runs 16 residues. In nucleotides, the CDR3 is TGTGCCAGCAGCAAAGAGCACAGGCGGTCATCCTACGAGCAGTACTTC. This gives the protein CASSKEHRRSSYEQYF.

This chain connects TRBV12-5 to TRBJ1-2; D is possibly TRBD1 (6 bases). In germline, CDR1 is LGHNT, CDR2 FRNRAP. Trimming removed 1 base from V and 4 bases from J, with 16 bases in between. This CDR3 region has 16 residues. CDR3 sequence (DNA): TGTGCTAGTGGTTTGGGAACCAGGGGTGGCGGCTATGGCTACACCTTC. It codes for CASGLGTRGGGYGYTF.

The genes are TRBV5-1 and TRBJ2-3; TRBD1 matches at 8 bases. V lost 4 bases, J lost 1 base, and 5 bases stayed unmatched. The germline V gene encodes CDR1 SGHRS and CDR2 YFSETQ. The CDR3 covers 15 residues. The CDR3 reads CASSPGQGRTDTQYF. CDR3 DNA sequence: TGCGCCAGCAGCCCAGGACAGGGTCGCACAGATACGCAGTATTTT.

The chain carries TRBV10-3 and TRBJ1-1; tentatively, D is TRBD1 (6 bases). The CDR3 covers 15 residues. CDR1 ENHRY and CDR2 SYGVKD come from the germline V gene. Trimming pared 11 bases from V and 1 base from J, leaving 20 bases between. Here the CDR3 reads CALKVKQGPNTEAFF. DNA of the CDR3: TGTGCCCTGAAGGTCAAACAGGGCCCGAACACTGAAGCTTTCTTT.

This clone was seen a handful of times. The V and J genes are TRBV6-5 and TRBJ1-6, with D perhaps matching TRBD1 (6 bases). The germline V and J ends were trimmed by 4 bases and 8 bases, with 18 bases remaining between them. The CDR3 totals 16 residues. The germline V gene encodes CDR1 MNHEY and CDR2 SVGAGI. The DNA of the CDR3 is TGTGCCAGCAGTTTCTCCGGGGGCGGGATGGATTCACCCCTCCACTTT. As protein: CASSFSGGGMDSPLHF.

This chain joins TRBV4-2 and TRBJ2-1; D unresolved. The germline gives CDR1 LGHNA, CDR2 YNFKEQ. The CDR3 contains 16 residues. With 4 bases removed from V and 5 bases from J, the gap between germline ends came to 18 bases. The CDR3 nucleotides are TGTGCCAGCAGCCCCGGGTTGCCTCAGGCCCACAATGAGCAGTTCTTC. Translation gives CASSPGLPQAHNEQFF.

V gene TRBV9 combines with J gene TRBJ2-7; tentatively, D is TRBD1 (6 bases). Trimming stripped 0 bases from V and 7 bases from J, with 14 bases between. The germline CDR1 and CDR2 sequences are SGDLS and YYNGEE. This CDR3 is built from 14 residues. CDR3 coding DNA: TGTGCCAGCAGCGTAGCGGCAGGGGTGGCGGAGCAGTACTTC. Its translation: CASSVAAGVAEQYF.

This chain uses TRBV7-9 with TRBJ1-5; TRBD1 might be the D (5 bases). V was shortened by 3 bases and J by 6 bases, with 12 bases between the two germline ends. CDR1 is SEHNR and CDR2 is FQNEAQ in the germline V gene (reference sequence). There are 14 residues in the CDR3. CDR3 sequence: CASSFGTLSQPQHF. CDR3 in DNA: TGTGCCAGCAGCTTTGGGACCTTGAGTCAGCCCCAGCATTTT.

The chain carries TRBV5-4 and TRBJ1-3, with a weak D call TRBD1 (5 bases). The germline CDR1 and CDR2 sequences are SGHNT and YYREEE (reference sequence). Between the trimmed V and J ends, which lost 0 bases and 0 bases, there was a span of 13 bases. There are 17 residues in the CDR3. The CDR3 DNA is TGTGCCAGCAGCTTGGGACAGACTGCCTACTCTGGAAACACCATATATTTT. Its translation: CASSLGQTAYSGNTIYF.